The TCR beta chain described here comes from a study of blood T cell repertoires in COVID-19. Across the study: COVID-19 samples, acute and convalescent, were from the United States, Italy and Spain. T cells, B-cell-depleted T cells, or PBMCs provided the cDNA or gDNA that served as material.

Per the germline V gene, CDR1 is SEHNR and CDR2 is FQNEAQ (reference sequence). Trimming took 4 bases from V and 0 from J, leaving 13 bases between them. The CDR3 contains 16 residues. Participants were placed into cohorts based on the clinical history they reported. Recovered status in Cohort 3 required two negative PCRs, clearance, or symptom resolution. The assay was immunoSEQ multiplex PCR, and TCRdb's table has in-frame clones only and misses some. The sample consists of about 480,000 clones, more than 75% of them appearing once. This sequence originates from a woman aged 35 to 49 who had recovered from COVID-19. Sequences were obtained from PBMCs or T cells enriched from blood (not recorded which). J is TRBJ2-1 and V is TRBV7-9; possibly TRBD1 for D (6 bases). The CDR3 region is CASSSGTPSSYNEQFF. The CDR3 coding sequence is TGTGCCAGCAGCTCCGGGACACCTAGCTCCTACAATGAGCAGTTCTTC.